This entry is about one T cell receptor (beta chain). Its antigen is still unknown. The data were taken from a study of early T cells in non-severe SARS-CoV-2 infection. Study-wide results and caveats: In VDJdb matching, anti-spike CD8 responses were favored while private and CD4 specificities went missing.

V shed 0 bases and J shed 6 bases, with 9 bases lying between them. From germline, CDR1 is SGHTA and CDR2 FQGNSA. This CDR3 is 14 amino acids long. One entry per CDR3 protein results from TCRdb running MiXCR on the 5' RACE reads. The table records around 53,000 distinct CDR3 sequences, about 7.4% of them present only once. This clonotype was obtained from an adult who was a healthcare worker with PCR-confirmed SARS-CoV-2 infection or an uninfected control (not recorded which). The J gene is TRBJ2-1, the V gene TRBV7-2; D is undetermined. Sequenced material: whole blood. The CDR3: CASSLAWSSNEQFF. Here the CDR3 DNA reads TGTGCCAGCAGCTTAGCTTGGAGTAGCAATGAGCAGTTCTTC.